Described below is a single T cell receptor (beta chain) sequence and its context. CDR3 length: 13 residues. Trimming stripped 6 bases from V and 1 base from J, with 11 bases between. Germline CDR1 reads SGHKS; CDR2 reads YYEKEE (reference sequence). This sample is part of a study of T-cell reconstitution after alpha-beta-depleted transplantation in children. A library of TCRbeta sequences, prepared with unique molecular identifiers, was generated. TCRdb reanalysed the PCR reads using MiXCR and keeps one entry per CDR3 protein. The data show 600,000 to 700,000 distinct CDR3 sequences, around 17% seen once.

The origin of this receptor is a human donor who donated a stem cell graft to a child with acute myeloid leukemia. V and J are TRBV5-5 and TRBJ2-7, with D unclear. Sequenced here: PBMCs from the stem cell graft donor, sampled from the stem cell graft. Here the CDR3 DNA reads TGTGCCAGCAACCCGCCCGATTCCTACGAGCAGTACGTC. Translated, it gives CASNPPDSYEQYV.